This T cell receptor beta chain was captured in a study of cytomegalovirus exposure and HLA in healthy donors. With 0 bases removed from V and 2 bases from J, the gap between germline ends came to 14 bases. The CDR3 spans 16 residues. Germline lookup yields CDR1 SGHRS and CDR2 YFSETQ. A single count supports this clone. Primers: 60 Vbeta forward and 13 Jbeta reverse. The table came from immunoSEQ multiplex PCR; TCRdb's copy has only in-frame clones and leaves some out. The sample records around 160,000 clones, approximately 80% being singletons. This TCR came from a male donor in good health and CMV-seropositive. V usage is TRBV5-1 and J usage is TRBJ1-2; D gene ambiguous. Sample: PBMCs. This CDR3 reads CASSLDHRSFNYGYTF. CDR3 coding DNA: TGCGCCAGCAGCTTGGATCACAGATCTTTCAACTATGGCTACACCTTC.